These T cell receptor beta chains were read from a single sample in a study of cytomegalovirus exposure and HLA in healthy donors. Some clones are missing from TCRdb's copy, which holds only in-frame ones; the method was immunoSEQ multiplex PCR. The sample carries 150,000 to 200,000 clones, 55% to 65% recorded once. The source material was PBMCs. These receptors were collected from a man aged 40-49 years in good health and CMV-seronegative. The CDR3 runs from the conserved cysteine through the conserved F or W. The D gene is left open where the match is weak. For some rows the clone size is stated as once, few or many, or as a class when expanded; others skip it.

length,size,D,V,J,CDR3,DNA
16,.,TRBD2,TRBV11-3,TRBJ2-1,CAAGGILGTSGGIQFF,TGTGCCGCCGGGGGGATCTTGGGGACTAGCGGGGGAATACAGTTCTTC
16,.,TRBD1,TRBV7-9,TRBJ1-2,CASSLDDRVPIHGYTF,TGTGCCAGCAGCTTAGATGACAGGGTCCCTATCCATGGCTACACCTTC
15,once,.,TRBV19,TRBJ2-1,CASSNPGSSYNEQFF,TGTGCCAGTAGTAATCCCGGGAGCTCCTACAATGAGCAGTTCTTC
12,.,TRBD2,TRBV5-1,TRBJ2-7,CASSSSGNEQYF,TGCGCCAGCAGCTCCAGCGGGAACGAGCAGTACTTC
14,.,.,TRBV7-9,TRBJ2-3,CASTDRTFTDTQYF,TGTGCCAGCACCGACAGGACATTCACAGATACGCAGTATTTT
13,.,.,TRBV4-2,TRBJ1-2,CASSSQGDYGYTF,TGTGCCAGCAGCTCACAGGGAGACTATGGCTACACCTTC
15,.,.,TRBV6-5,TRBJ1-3,CASGDLRGSGNTIYF,TGTGCCAGCGGAGACCTCAGGGGTTCTGGAAACACCATATATTTT
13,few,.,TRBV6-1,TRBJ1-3,CASMRQVGNTIYF,TGTGCCAGCATGAGACAGGTTGGAAACACCATATATTTT
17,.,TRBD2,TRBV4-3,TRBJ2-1,CASSQDAETSGTDEQFF,TGCGCCAGCAGCCAAGATGCCGAGACTAGCGGGACCGATGAGCAGTTCTTC
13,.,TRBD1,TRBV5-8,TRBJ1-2,CASSLDRVYGYTF,TGTGCCAGCAGCTTAGACAGGGTCTATGGCTACACCTTC
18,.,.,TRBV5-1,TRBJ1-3,CASSRAEDSGVRGNTIYF,TGCGCCAGCAGCCGTGCGGAAGACTCAGGGGTCCGTGGAAACACCATATATTTT
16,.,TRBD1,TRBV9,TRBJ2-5,CASSEDLGTGQETQYF,TGTGCCAGCAGCGAGGACTTGGGGACAGGGCAAGAGACCCAGTACTTC
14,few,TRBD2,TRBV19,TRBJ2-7,CASSRLAGAYEQYF,TGTGCCAGTAGTCGGCTAGCGGGGGCCTACGAGCAGTACTTC
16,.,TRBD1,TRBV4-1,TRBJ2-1,CASSQPTGGRYNEQFF,TGCGCCAGCAGCCAGCCCACAGGGGGCCGTTACAATGAGCAGTTCTTC
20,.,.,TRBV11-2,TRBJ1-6,CASSLDYPSSSRGNNSPLHF,TGTGCCAGCAGCTTAGATTACCCATCTTCTTCCAGGGGTAATAATTCACCCCTCCACTTT
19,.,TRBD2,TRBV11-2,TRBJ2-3,CASSLWGLAGLTSTDTQYF,TGTGCCAGCAGCTTATGGGGACTAGCCGGTCTTACTAGCACAGATACGCAGTATTTT
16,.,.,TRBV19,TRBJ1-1,CASSIGGGPMNTEAFF,TGTGCCAGTAGTATCGGCGGGGGTCCAATGAACACTGAAGCTTTCTTT
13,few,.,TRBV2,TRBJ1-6,CASSERQRNRDSF,TGTGCCAGCAGCGAACGACAAAGGAACCGGGATTCCTTT
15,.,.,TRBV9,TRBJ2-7,CASSVGGHDSYEQYF,TGTGCCAGCAGCGTAGGGGGACACGATTCCTACGAGCAGTACTTC
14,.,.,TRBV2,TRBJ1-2,CASSEEVASYGYTF,TGTGCCAGCAGTGAAGAGGTAGCAAGCTATGGCTACACCTTC
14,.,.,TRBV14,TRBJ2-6,CASSQGTTPSVLTF,TGTGCCAGCAGCCAAGGCACCACCCCCAGCGTCCTGACTTTC
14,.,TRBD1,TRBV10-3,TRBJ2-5,CAIRTGGHDETQYF,TGTGCCATCAGAACAGGGGGGCACGACGAGACCCAGTACTTC
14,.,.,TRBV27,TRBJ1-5,CASSSYREGQPQHF,TGTGCCAGCAGTTCGTACAGGGAGGGTCAGCCCCAGCATTTT
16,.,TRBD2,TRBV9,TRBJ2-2,CASSVTSGRYGGELFF,TGTGCCAGCAGCGTTACTAGCGGGAGATATGGCGGGGAGCTGTTTTTT
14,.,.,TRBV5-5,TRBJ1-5,CASSLDFTNQPQHF,TGTGCCAGCAGCTTGGACTTTACCAATCAGCCCCAGCATTTT
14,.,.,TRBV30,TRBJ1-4,CAWSAGVGNEKLFF,TGTGCCTGGAGCGCAGGGGTGGGTAATGAAAAACTGTTTTTT
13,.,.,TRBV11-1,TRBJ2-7,CASSPIGGYEQYF,TGTGCCAGCAGCCCCATAGGAGGCTACGAGCAGTACTTC
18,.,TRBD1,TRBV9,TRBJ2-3,CASSAGTGGYLSTDTQYF,TGTGCCAGCAGCGCCGGGACAGGGGGCTATCTTAGCACAGATACGCAGTATTTT
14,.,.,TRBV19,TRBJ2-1,CASSPTRGSSEQFF,TGTGCCAGTAGTCCGACTAGGGGTTCGAGTGAGCAGTTCTTC
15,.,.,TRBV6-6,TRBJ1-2,CASSLQGGLNYGYTF,TGTGCCAGCAGTCTCCAGGGTGGATTAAACTATGGCTACACCTTC
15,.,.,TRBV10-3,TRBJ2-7,CAISESIGASYEQYF,TGTGCCATCAGTGAGTCGATCGGAGCCTCCTACGAGCAGTACTTC
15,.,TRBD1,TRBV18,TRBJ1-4,CASSPRTGGAEKLFF,TGTGCCAGCTCACCACGGACAGGGGGTGCTGAAAAACTGTTTTTT
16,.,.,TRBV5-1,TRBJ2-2,CASSFRQASNTGELFF,TGCGCCAGCAGTTTTCGACAGGCTTCGAACACCGGGGAGCTGTTTTTT